The 24 T cell receptor beta chains presented below share a single source sample, sequenced in a study of Ad26.COV2.S vaccination and SARS-CoV-2 variants. The repertoire was sequenced with immunoSEQ multiplex PCR; TCRdb's copy has only in-frame clones and lacks some. This table holds some 400,000 clones, over 75% found once. As to treatment: about 20 received Ad26.COV2.S at low or high dose, single or two shots; 5 received placebo; per-sample allocation not given. The study sampled participants on day 63 after the first vaccine or placebo injection. This material consisted of peripheral blood, taken in a trial of Ad26.COV2.S vaccine versus placebo. The receptors come from a person aged 18-60 years who received the Ad26.COV2.S COVID-19 vaccine or a placebo.

This clone occurred once. This chain uses TRBV9 with TRBJ2-2, with D maybe TRBD2 (6 bases). Between the trimmed V and J ends, which lost 0 bases and 0 bases, there was a span of 12 bases. The CDR3 has 17 amino acids. CDR1 SGDLS and CDR2 YYNGEE come from the germline V gene. CDR3 sequence: CASSVVPGTSNTGELFF. CDR3 DNA: TGTGCCAGCAGCGTAGTCCCGGGGACTTCGAACACCGGGGAGCTGTTTTTT.

The chain has TRBV9 and TRBJ2-1, with D perhaps matching TRBD2 (7 bases). The CDR3 length is 17 residues. Germline lookup yields CDR1 SGDLS and CDR2 YYNGEE. V was clipped by 3 bases and J by 4 bases, with 20 bases between them. This CDR3 is CASSAYSGEGRYNEQFF. The CDR3 DNA sequence: TGTGCCAGCAGCGCCTACTCAGGGGAGGGGCGGTACAATGAGCAGTTCTTC.

V is TRBV6-5 and J is TRBJ2-1, with 9 bases that match TRBD2. From germline, CDR1 is MNHEY and CDR2 SVGAGI. V lost 2 bases, J lost 6 bases, and 8 bases stayed unmatched. There are 16 residues in the CDR3. CDR3 in DNA: TGTGCCAGCAGTTACCTCGGGACTAGCACGCCCAATGAGCAGTTCTTC. Amino acid sequence: CASSYLGTSTPNEQFF.

V is TRBV6-6 and J is TRBJ1-2; TRBD1 matches 9 bases. The CDR3 spans 15 residues. Germline V gene sequence: CDR1 MNHNY, CDR2 SVGAGI (reference sequence). V was clipped by 6 bases and J by 3 bases; unmatched bases: 8. DNA of the CDR3: TGTGCCAGCAGACGGGAACAGGGGGCGGACTATGGCTACACCTTC. It yields the protein CASRREQGADYGYTF.

Only a few counts were recorded for this clone. CDR3 nucleotide sequence: TGTGCCAGCAACACCCTGGGGACTAGCGGTTCGCCGTACCAAGAGACCCAGTACTTC. Residues: CASNTLGTSGSPYQETQYF. V usage is TRBV3-1 (or the pseudogene TRBV3-2) and J usage is TRBJ2-5; TRBD2 agrees at 11 bases. The germline V gene has CDR1 LGHDT and CDR2 YNNKEL (reference sequence). The V segment lost 7 bases and the J segment 0 bases; nucleotides outside the gene matches: 16. CDR3 length equals 19 residues.

The chain combines TRBV28 with TRBJ1-3; D uncertain. Germline V lookup: CDR1 MDHEN, CDR2 SYDVKM. The V and J ends lost 3 bases and 0 bases respectively, with 6 bases between them. The CDR3 spans 14 residues. This CDR3 is CASSFGISGNTIYF. CDR3 nucleotide sequence: TGTGCCAGCAGTTTCGGAATCTCTGGAAACACCATATATTTT.

This chain links TRBV18 with TRBJ2-1; TRBD2 matches 7 bases. The germline V gene encodes CDR1 KGHSH and CDR2 LQKENI. Trimming at V came to 0 bases and at J to 7 bases, leaving 9 bases not matched to a gene. The CDR3 is 16 residues long. CDR3 in DNA: TGTGCCAGCTCACCACCGGGGGGGAGCGGGACGAATGAGCAGTTCTTC. This gives the protein CASSPPGGSGTNEQFF. The full variable domain, its missing parts supplied by reference TRBV18 and TRBJ2-1, is NAGVMQNPRHLVRRRGQEARLRCSPMKGHSHVYWYRQLPEEGLKFMVYLQKENIIDESGMPKERFSAEFPKEGPSILRIQQVVRGDSAAYFCASSPPGGSGTNEQFFGPGTRLTVL.

The V call is TRBV19, the J call TRBJ2-4; TRBD1 might be the D (5 bases). The CDR3 contains 15 residues. Trimming took off 7 bases at V and 6 bases at J, with 19 bases between the two ends. The germline V gene encodes CDR1 LNHDA and CDR2 SQIVND (reference sequence). This CDR3 is CASTPQVNQGNIQYF. CDR3 DNA: TGTGCCAGTACCCCCCAGGTCAACCAGGGAAACATTCAGTACTTC.

The rearrangement joins TRBV9 to TRBJ2-7; TRBD1 might be the D (6 bases). From germline, CDR1 is SGDLS and CDR2 YYNGEE. The CDR3 contains 15 residues. V was shortened by 0 bases and J by 2 bases, with 12 bases between the two germline ends. The CDR3 is CASSVGAQGTYEQYF. CDR3 in DNA: TGTGCCAGCAGCGTAGGTGCACAGGGCACCTACGAGCAGTACTTC.

The J gene is TRBJ2-3, the V gene TRBV28; possibly TRBD1 for D (5 bases). Trimming cost V 3 bases and J 6 bases, with 13 bases left between them. Per the germline V gene, CDR1 is MDHEN and CDR2 is SYDVKM. The CDR3 runs 14 residues. The CDR3 bases are TGTGCCAGCAGTTTGTATTCAGGGTACGATACGCAGTATTTT. Its translation: CASSLYSGYDTQYF.

V gene TRBV28 combines with J gene TRBJ1-1; TRBD1 might be the D (5 bases). Germline values: CDR1 MDHEN, CDR2 SYDVKM. The CDR3 runs 17 residues. Deletions cut 2 bases from V and 3 bases from J, with 19 bases between. CDR3 protein: CASSLPGRSGRDTEAFF. CDR3 sequence (DNA): TGTGCCAGCAGTTTACCTGGACGATCGGGGCGGGACACTGAAGCTTTCTTT.

This chain connects TRBV28 to TRBJ1-6; perhaps TRBD1 as D (6 bases). Trimming removed 5 bases at V and 7 bases at J, with 12 bases between. Germline V gene lookup returns CDR1 MDHEN and CDR2 SYDVKM. CDR3 length equals 14 residues. Here the CDR3 DNA reads TGTGCCAGCAGTCTCACAGGGAGGAATTCACCCCTCCACTTT. The encoded protein is CASSLTGRNSPLHF.

This clone was observed at least ten times. This chain links TRBV9 with TRBJ1-6; tentative D call: TRBD1 (6 bases). The CDR3 has 17 residues. The ends were cut back, 4 bases at V and 0 bases at J, with 14 bases in the middle. Germline CDR1 is SGDLS and CDR2 is YYNGEE. For the CDR3, the DNA is TGTGCCAGCAGCCCCCGACAGGAACGCTCCTATAATTCACCCCTCCACTTT. This translates into CASSPRQERSYNSPLHF.

The chain employs TRBV27 and TRBJ2-3; no clear D. Germline V lookup: CDR1 MNHEY, CDR2 SMNVEV (reference sequence). V was pared by 1 base and J by 1 base, with 9 bases between. The CDR3 is 15 residues long. The CDR3 spells CASSLYSSGTDTQYF. The CDR3, as DNA: TGTGCCAGCAGTTTATACTCCTCTGGCACAGATACGCAGTATTTT.

The V and J genes are TRBV6-5 and TRBJ1-6; no reliable D call. V shed 6 bases and J shed 7 bases, with 13 bases lying between them. Per germline, CDR1 MNHEY and CDR2 SVGAGI. CDR3 size: 14 residues. In DNA form, the CDR3 reads TGTGCCAGCAGGGAGACCCTGACAAATTCACCCCTCCACTTT. Translation: CASRETLTNSPLHF.

The chain uses TRBV6-2 or TRBV6-3 and TRBJ2-1, with 7 positions matching TRBD2. V dropped 4 bases and J dropped 9; count of bases not matched to a gene: 9. The germline V gene has CDR1 MNHEY and CDR2 SVGEGT. The CDR3 totals 14 residues. The CDR3 DNA reads as TGTGCCAGCAGTTCTGTGGCGGGAGTGAGTGAGCAGTTCTTC. Its protein is CASSSVAGVSEQFF.

This clone has more than one count but fewer than ten. This sequence joins TRBV12-2 and TRBJ2-1. TRBV12-2 corresponds to a pseudogene. This CDR3 has 18 amino acids. The CDR3 bases are TGTGCAAGTCGCTTAGCGCGATGGGGACCTAGACCCTACAATGAGCAGTTCTTC. Translating it yields CASRLARWGPRPYNEQFF.

The chain joins TRBV14 to TRBJ2-2; no clear D gene. CDR3 length: 13 amino acids. V lost 4 bases, J lost 5 bases, and 8 bases lay in between. Germline V gene lookup returns CDR1 SGHDN and CDR2 FVKESK. This chain's CDR3 is CASSLLRTGELFF. The CDR3 DNA reads TGTGCCAGCAGCCTCCTCCGGACCGGGGAGCTGTTTTTT.

The chain has TRBV24-1 and TRBJ1-1; D gene uncertain. CDR1 KGHDR and CDR2 SFDVKD come from the germline V gene. With 4 bases removed from V and 7 bases from J, the gap between germline ends came to 15 bases. The CDR3 loop spans 14 amino acids. The CDR3 nucleotides are TGTGCCACCAGTGAAGGGCAAGGACTTAATGAAGCTTTCTTT. This codes for CATSEGQGLNEAFF.

V is TRBV28 and J is TRBJ2-1; TRBD2 matches at 15 bases. The V segment lost 5 bases and the J segment 7 bases; nucleotides outside the gene matches: 9. Germline V gene sequence: CDR1 MDHEN, CDR2 SYDVKM. The CDR3 runs to 17 residues. The CDR3 region has the DNA TGTGCCAGCAGTCACACACGGGGGACTAGCGGGAGGAATGAGCAGTTCTTC. Its protein is CASSHTRGTSGRNEQFF.

The J gene is TRBJ2-5, the V gene TRBV25-1; 9 bases line up with TRBD1. CDR3 length: 15 amino acids. Trimming cost V 3 bases and J 2 bases; bases outside gene matches: 4. Germline V CDR1 and CDR2: MGHDK, SYGVNS. CDR3 coding DNA: TGTGCCAGCAGTGAGGAACAGGGGGCTCAAGAGACCCAGTACTTC. It encodes CASSEEQGAQETQYF.

The chain uses TRBV3-1 (or the pseudogene TRBV3-2) and TRBJ2-7; the match to TRBD1 covers 10 bases. CDR1 and CDR2 from the germline V gene are LGHDT and YNNKEL (reference sequence). The CDR3 consists of 14 residues. With 7 bases clipped from V and 7 bases from J, the junction kept 10 bases outside the gene matches. CDR3 region: CASTSETGGGEQYF. In nucleotides, the CDR3 is TGTGCCAGCACCTCCGAGACAGGGGGCGGTGAGCAGTACTTC.

The chain joins TRBV30 to TRBJ1-1, with D hard to call. The CDR3 is 13 amino acids. Germline loops: CDR1 GTSNPN, CDR2 SVGIG (reference sequence). V lost 2 bases to trimming and J lost 3 bases, with 10 bases between them. The CDR3 loop is CAWSSGRHTEAFF. For the CDR3, the DNA is TGTGCCTGGAGTAGTGGCAGGCACACTGAAGCTTTCTTT.

The V and J genes are TRBV11-3 and TRBJ2-7; D gene uncertain. Between the trimmed V and J ends, which lost 5 bases and 2 bases, there was a span of 16 bases. CDR3 length: 15 amino acids. Germline CDR1 reads SGHNT; CDR2 reads YENEEA. The CDR3: CASSARHGSAYEQYF. The CDR3 nucleotides read TGTGCCAGCAGCGCCAGACACGGATCGGCCTACGAGCAGTACTTC.